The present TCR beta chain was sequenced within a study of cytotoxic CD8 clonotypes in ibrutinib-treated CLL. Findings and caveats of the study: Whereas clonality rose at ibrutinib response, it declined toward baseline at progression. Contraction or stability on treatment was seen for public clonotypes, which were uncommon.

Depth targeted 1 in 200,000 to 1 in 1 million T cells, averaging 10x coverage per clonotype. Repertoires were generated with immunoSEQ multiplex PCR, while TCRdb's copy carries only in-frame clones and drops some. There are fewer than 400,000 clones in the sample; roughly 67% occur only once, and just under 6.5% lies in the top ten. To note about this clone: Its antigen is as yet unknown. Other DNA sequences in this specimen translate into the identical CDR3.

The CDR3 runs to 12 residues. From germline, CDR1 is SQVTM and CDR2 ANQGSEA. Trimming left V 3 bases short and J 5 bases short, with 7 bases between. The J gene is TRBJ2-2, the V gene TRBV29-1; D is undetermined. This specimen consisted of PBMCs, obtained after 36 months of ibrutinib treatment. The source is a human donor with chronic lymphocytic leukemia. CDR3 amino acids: CSVEGGTGELFF. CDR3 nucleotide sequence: TGCAGCGTTGAGGGTGGGACCGGGGAGCTGTTTTTT.